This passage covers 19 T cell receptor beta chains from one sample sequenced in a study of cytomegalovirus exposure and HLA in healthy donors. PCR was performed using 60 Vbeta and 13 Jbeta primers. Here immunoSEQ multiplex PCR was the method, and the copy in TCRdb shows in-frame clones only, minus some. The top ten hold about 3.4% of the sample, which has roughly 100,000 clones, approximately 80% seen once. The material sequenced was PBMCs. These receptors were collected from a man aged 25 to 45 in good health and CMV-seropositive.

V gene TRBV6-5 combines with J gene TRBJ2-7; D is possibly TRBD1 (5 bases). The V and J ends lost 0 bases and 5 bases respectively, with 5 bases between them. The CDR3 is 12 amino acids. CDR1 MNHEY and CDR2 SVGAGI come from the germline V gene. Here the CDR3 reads CASSYSGHEQYF. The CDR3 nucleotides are TGTGCCAGCAGTTACTCGGGGCACGAGCAGTACTTC.

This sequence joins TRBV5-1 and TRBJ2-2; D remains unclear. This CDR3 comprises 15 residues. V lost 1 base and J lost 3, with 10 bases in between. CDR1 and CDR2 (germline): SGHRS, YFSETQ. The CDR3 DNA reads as TGCGCCAGCAGCTTGACAGCAGGCTACACCGGGGAGCTGTTTTTT. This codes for CASSLTAGYTGELFF.

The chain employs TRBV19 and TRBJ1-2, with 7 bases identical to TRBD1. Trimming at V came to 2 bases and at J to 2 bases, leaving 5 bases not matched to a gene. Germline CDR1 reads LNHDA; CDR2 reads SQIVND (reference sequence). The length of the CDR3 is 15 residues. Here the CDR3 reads CASSISLGQNYGYTF. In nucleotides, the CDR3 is TGTGCCAGTAGTATATCGCTGGGACAGAACTATGGCTACACCTTC. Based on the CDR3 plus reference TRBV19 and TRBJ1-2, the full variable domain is DGGITQSPKYLFRKEGQNVTLSCEQNLNHDAMYWYRQDPGQGLRLIYYSQIVNDFQKGDIAEGYSVSREKKESFPLTVTSAQKNPTAFYLCASSISLGQNYGYTFGSGTRLTVV.

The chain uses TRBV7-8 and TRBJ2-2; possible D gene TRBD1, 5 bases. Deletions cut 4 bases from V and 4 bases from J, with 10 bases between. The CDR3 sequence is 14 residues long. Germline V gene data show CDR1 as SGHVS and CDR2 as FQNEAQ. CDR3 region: CASSSGAGTGELFF. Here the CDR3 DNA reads TGTGCCAGCAGCTCTGGGGCCGGCACCGGGGAGCTGTTTTTT.

The CDR3 sequence: CASSKGWASGSNEQYF. The CDR3 nucleotides are TGTGCCAGCAGCAAAGGGTGGGCTAGCGGGAGTAACGAGCAGTACTTC. The J gene is TRBJ2-7, the V gene TRBV11-1; 10 bases match TRBD2. Trimming at V came to 5 bases and at J to 5 bases, leaving 12 bases not matched to a gene. The CDR3 sequence is 16 residues long. Per the germline V gene, CDR1 is SGHAT and CDR2 is FQDESV (reference sequence).

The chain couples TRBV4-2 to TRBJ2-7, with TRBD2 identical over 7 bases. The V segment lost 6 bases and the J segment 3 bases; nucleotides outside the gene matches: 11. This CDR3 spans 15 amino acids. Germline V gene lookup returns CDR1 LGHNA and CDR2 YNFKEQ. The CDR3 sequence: CASSPSTSANYEQYF. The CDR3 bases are TGTGCCAGCAGTCCTTCTACTAGCGCCAACTACGAGCAGTACTTC.

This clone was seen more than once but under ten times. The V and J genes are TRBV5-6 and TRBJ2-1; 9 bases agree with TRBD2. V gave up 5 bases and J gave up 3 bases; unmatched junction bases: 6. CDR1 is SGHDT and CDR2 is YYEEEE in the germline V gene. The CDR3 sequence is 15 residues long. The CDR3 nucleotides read TGTGCCAGCAGAGGCAGCGGGAGGTACTACAATGAGCAGTTCTTC. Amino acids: CASRGSGRYYNEQFF.

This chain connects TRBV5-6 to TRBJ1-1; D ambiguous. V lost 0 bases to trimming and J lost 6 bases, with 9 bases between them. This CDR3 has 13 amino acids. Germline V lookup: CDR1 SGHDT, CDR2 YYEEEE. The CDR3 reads CASSLDMSPEAFF. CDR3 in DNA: TGTGCCAGCAGCTTGGATATGAGTCCTGAAGCTTTCTTT.

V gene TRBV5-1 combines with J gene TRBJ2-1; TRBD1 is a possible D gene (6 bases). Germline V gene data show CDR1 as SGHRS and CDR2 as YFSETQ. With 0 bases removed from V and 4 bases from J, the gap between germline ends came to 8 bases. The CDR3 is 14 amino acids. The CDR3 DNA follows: TGCGCCAGCAGCTTGGGACAGGAGTACAATGAGCAGTTCTTC. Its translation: CASSLGQEYNEQFF.

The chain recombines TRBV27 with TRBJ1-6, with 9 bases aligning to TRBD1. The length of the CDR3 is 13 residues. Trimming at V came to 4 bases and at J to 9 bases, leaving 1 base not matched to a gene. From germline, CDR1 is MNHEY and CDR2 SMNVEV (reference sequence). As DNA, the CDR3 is TGTGCCAGCAGTTGGGACAGGGCTTCACCCCTCCACTTT. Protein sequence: CASSWDRASPLHF.

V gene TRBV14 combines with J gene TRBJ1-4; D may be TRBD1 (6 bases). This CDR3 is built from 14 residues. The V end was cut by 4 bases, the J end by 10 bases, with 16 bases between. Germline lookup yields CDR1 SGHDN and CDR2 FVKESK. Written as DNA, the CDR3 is TGTGCCAGCAGCCGCGACGTTAGGGGGGGAAAACTGTTTTTT. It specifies CASSRDVRGGKLFF.

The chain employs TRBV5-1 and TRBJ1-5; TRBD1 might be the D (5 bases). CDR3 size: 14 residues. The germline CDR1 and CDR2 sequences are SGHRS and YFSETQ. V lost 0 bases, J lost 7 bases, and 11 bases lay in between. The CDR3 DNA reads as TGCGCCAGCAGCTTGGTAGGGGAAGGCCAGCCCCAGCATTTT. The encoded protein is CASSLVGEGQPQHF.

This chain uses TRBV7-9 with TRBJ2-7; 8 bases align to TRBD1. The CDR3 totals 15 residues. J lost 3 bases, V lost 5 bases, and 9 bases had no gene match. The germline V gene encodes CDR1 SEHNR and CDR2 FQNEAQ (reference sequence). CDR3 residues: CASSLGTGPLYEQYF. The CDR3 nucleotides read TGTGCCAGCAGCCTAGGGACAGGTCCTCTCTACGAGCAGTACTTC. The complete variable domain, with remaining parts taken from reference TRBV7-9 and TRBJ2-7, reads DTGVSQNPRHKITKRGQNVTFRCDPISEHNRLYWYRQTLGQGPEFLTYFQNEAQLEKSRLLSDRFSAERPKGSFSTLEIQRTEQGDSAMYLCASSLGTGPLYEQYFGPGTRLTVT.

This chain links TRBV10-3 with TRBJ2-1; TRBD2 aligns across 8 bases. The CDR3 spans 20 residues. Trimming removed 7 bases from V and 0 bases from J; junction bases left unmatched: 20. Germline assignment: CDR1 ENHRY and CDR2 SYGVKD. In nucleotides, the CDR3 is TGTGCCATCATGTCTACCCTCGGGACTAGTGAGGCGAACTCCTACAATGAGCAGTTCTTC. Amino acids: CAIMSTLGTSEANSYNEQFF.

The CDR3 here is CASSVLWRGQNTGELFF. The CDR3 region has the DNA TGTGCCAGCAGCGTCCTTTGGCGGGGGCAGAACACCGGGGAGCTGTTTTTT. The V gene is TRBV9, the J gene TRBJ2-2; TRBD2 might be the D (7 bases). Per germline, CDR1 SGDLS and CDR2 YYNGEE. The CDR3 has 17 residues. The ends were cut back, 2 bases at V and 1 base at J, with 15 bases in the middle.

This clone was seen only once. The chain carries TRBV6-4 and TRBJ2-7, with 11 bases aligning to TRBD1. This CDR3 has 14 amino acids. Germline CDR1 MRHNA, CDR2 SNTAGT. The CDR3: CASSDRQDRGLPSV. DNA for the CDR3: TGTGCCAGCAGTGACCGTCAGGACAGGGGGCTCCCAAGTGTC.

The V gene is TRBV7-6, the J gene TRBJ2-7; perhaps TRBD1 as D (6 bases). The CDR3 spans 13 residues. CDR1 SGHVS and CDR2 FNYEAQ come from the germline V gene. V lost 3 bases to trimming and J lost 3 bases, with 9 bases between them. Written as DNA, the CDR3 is TGTGCCAGCAGCTTCGGACAGAACTACGAGCAGTACTTC. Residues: CASSFGQNYEQYF.

In nucleotides, the CDR3 is TGTGCCAGCAGTCTCCGGGACAGGATTTACGAGCAGTACTTC. Amino acids: CASSLRDRIYEQYF. The chain joins TRBV27 to TRBJ2-5; 8 nucleotides align to TRBD1. The DNA end favors TRBJ2-7, so the J call may be wrong. Germline values: CDR1 MNHEY, CDR2 SMNVEV (reference sequence). The CDR3 sequence is 14 residues long.

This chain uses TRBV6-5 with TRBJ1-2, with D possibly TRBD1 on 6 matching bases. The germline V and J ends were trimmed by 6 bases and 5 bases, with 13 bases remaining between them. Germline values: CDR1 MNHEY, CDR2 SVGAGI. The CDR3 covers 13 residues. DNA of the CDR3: TGTGCCAGCAGCCCGGACAGATCTTATGGCTACACCTTC. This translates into CASSPDRSYGYTF.